The rows below give T cell receptor beta chains drawn from one sample of a study of cytomegalovirus exposure and HLA in healthy donors. Profiling relied on immunoSEQ multiplex PCR, and the TCRdb table lists in-frame clones only, not all of them. The table lists roughly 100,000 clones, 55% to 65% of them singletons. The sequenced material came from PBMCs. The receptors shown here come from a man aged 25 to 40 in good health and CMV-seropositive. Each CDR3 is given with its conserved first and last residue. The order of the fields is J gene, V gene, clone size, D gene, CDR3 DNA, CDR3 protein. The D gene is left open where the match is weak. Size is stated for part of the rows, as once, few or many counts, or as a class when the clone is expanded.

j_call: TRBJ2-5; v_call: TRBV29-1; clone_size: few; d_call: TRBD1; cdr3_nt: TGCAGCGTTGGACTAGGGACAGGGGGTCAAGAGACCCAGTACTTC; cdr3_aa: CSVGLGTGGQETQYF
j_call: TRBJ1-5; v_call: TRBV6-5; clone_size: .; d_call: .; cdr3_nt: TGTGCCAGCAGTTGGGACACCAATCAGCCCCAGCATTTT; cdr3_aa: CASSWDTNQPQHF
j_call: TRBJ1-5; v_call: TRBV13; clone_size: .; d_call: .; cdr3_nt: TGTGCCAGCAGCTTAGGCCAGAGGCAGCCCCAGCATTTT; cdr3_aa: CASSLGQRQPQHF
j_call: TRBJ2-7; v_call: TRBV6-5; clone_size: .; d_call: .; cdr3_nt: TGTGCCAGCAGTTCAGGACAGACCTACGAGCAGTACTTC; cdr3_aa: CASSSGQTYEQYF
j_call: TRBJ1-1; v_call: TRBV7-6; clone_size: .; d_call: TRBD1; cdr3_nt: TGTGCCAGCAGCCGGGACAGCTGGAACACTGAAGCTTTCTTT; cdr3_aa: CASSRDSWNTEAFF
j_call: TRBJ2-5; v_call: TRBV2; clone_size: .; d_call: .; cdr3_nt: TGTGCCAGCAGTGTAGGGCCTCCCGGGGCCCAGTACTTC; cdr3_aa: CASSVGPPGAQYF
j_call: TRBJ2-7; v_call: TRBV5-1; clone_size: few; d_call: .; cdr3_nt: TGCGCCAGGCATAACAGACATGGTTACGAGCAGTACTTC; cdr3_aa: CARHNRHGYEQYF
j_call: TRBJ2-7; v_call: TRBV11-3; clone_size: .; d_call: .; cdr3_nt: TGTGCCAGCAGCAGCAGGGCCTTCTCCGACGAGCAGTACTTC; cdr3_aa: CASSSRAFSDEQYF
j_call: TRBJ1-1; v_call: TRBV13; clone_size: .; d_call: .; cdr3_nt: TGTGCCAGCAGCTTAGGGCTCGGGGGTGCGAGGACTGAAGCTTTCTTT; cdr3_aa: CASSLGLGGARTEAFF
j_call: TRBJ1-5; v_call: TRBV19; clone_size: .; d_call: .; cdr3_nt: TGTGCCAGTAGCAGCGACAGACTCAATCAGCCCCAGCATTTT; cdr3_aa: CASSSDRLNQPQHF
j_call: TRBJ2-7; v_call: TRBV30; clone_size: .; d_call: .; cdr3_nt: TGTGCCTGGAGTACAGACTACGAGCAGTATTTC; cdr3_aa: CAWSTDYEQYF
j_call: TRBJ2-3; v_call: TRBV6-5; clone_size: .; d_call: .; cdr3_nt: TGTGCCAGCAGTTACAGGTGGGGGGGCTCGACAGATACGCAGTATTTT; cdr3_aa: CASSYRWGGSTDTQYF
j_call: TRBJ2-7; v_call: TRBV27; clone_size: .; d_call: .; cdr3_nt: TGTGCCAGCAGTTTAAATCTAGGGCAAGGGGCCTACGAGCAGTACTTC; cdr3_aa: CASSLNLGQGAYEQYF
j_call: TRBJ2-1; v_call: TRBV6-5; clone_size: .; d_call: TRBD1; cdr3_nt: TGTGCCAGCAGTTACTCGGGACAGGGTATCAATGAGCAGTTCTTC; cdr3_aa: CASSYSGQGINEQFF
j_call: TRBJ1-2; v_call: TRBV6-1; clone_size: few; d_call: .; cdr3_nt: TGTGCCAGCAACTCGGCGTTCGAGGATCGCGGCTACACCTTC; cdr3_aa: CASNSAFEDRGYTF
j_call: TRBJ1-1; v_call: TRBV9; clone_size: .; d_call: .; cdr3_nt: TGTGCCAGCAGCGTAGGAACGGTGGGGAGCACTGAAGCTTTCTTT; cdr3_aa: CASSVGTVGSTEAFF
j_call: TRBJ1-2; v_call: TRBV30; clone_size: .; d_call: .; cdr3_nt: TGTGCCTGGAGTGTACCAGTGGTCACAGGGCGCTATGGCTACACCTTC; cdr3_aa: CAWSVPVVTGRYGYTF
j_call: TRBJ1-4; v_call: TRBV5-1; clone_size: .; d_call: .; cdr3_nt: TGCGCCAGCAGCTGGATTACGGGGTCCGACCTGTTTTTT; cdr3_aa: CASSWITGSDLFF
j_call: TRBJ2-2; v_call: TRBV7-9; clone_size: few; d_call: TRBD1; cdr3_nt: TGTGCCAGCAGCTTAGAACAGGGGTGGACCGGGGAGCTGTTTTTT; cdr3_aa: CASSLEQGWTGELFF
j_call: TRBJ2-7; v_call: TRBV6-6; clone_size: .; d_call: .; cdr3_nt: TGTGCCAGCAGTTACGTCCTAGAGCCGTACGAGCAGTACTTC; cdr3_aa: CASSYVLEPYEQYF
j_call: TRBJ2-3; v_call: TRBV6-5; clone_size: .; d_call: .; cdr3_nt: TGTGCCAGCAGTTACTCCCGAAACGCCGGGGATACGCAGTATTTT; cdr3_aa: CASSYSRNAGDTQYF
j_call: TRBJ2-2; v_call: TRBV27; clone_size: .; d_call: TRBD2; cdr3_nt: TGTGCCAGCACCATACGGGGGGGCCTGGACGGGGAGCTGTTTTTT; cdr3_aa: CASTIRGGLDGELFF
j_call: TRBJ2-2; v_call: TRBV7-6; clone_size: .; d_call: TRBD1; cdr3_nt: TGTGCCAGCAGAGGGGACAGCCGAAACACCGGGGAGCTGTTTTTT; cdr3_aa: CASRGDSRNTGELFF
j_call: TRBJ2-1; v_call: TRBV5-1; clone_size: many; d_call: .; cdr3_nt: TGCGCCAGCAGCTTGGGACTAGTCAGCAATGAGCAGTTCTTC; cdr3_aa: CASSLGLVSNEQFF
j_call: TRBJ2-5; v_call: TRBV10-3; clone_size: few; d_call: TRBD2; cdr3_nt: TGTGCCATCGCTTCGGCTAGCGGGGTGGAGACCCAGTACTTC; cdr3_aa: CAIASASGVETQYF